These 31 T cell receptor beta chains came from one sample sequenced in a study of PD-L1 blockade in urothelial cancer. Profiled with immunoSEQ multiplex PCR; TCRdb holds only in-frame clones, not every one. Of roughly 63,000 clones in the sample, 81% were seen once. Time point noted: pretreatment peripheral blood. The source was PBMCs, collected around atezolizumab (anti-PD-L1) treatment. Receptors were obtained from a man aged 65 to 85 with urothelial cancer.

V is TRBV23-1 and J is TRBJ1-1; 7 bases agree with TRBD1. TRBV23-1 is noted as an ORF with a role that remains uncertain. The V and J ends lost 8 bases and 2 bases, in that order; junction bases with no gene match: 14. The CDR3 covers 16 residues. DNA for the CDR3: TGCGCCAGCCCGGGAGGGGGCAATATCCAAAACACTGAAGCTTTCTTT. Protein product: CASPGGGNIQNTEAFF.

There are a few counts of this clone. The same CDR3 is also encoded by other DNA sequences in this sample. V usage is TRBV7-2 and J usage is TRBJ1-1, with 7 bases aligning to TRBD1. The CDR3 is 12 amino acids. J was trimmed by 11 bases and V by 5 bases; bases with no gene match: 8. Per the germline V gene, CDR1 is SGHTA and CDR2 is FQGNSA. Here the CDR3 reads CASSLTGRGAFF. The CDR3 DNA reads TGTGCCAGCAGCCTGACAGGGCGGGGCGCTTTCTTT.

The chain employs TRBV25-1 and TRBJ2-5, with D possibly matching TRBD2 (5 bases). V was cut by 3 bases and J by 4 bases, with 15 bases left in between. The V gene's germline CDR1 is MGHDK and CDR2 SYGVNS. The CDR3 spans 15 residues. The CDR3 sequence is CASSDVRERGETQYF. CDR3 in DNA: TGTGCCAGCAGTGATGTCCGGGAACGAGGAGAGACCCAGTACTTC. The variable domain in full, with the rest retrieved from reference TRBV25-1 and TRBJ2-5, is EADIYQTPRYLVIGTGKKITLECSQTMGHDKMYWYQQDPGMELHLIHYSYGVNSTEKGDLSSESTVSRIRTEHFPLTLESARPSHTSQYLCASSDVRERGETQYFGPGTRLLVL.

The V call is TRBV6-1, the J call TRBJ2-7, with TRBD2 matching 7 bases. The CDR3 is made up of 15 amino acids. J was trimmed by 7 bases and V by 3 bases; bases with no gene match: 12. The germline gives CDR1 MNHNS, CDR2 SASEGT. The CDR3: CASSDGDYTIREQYF. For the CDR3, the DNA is TGTGCCAGCAGTGATGGGGACTATACTATACGGGAGCAGTACTTC.

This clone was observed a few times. This chain's CDR3 is CSVEDLAGGDSYEQYF. The CDR3 DNA sequence: TGCAGCGTTGAAGACCTCGCTGGCGGGGACTCCTACGAGCAGTACTTC. V usage is TRBV29-1 and J usage is TRBJ2-7; D is perhaps TRBD2 (6 bases). Germline V CDR1 and CDR2: SQVTM, ANQGSEA. Trimming left V 0 bases short and J 0 bases short, with 15 bases between. The CDR3 extends over 16 amino acids.

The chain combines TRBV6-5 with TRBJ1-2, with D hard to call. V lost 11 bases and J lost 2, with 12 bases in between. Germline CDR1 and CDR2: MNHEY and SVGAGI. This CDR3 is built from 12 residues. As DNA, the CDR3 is TGTGCCGCGGCAACGACGAACTATGGCTACACCTTC. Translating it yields CAAATTNYGYTF.

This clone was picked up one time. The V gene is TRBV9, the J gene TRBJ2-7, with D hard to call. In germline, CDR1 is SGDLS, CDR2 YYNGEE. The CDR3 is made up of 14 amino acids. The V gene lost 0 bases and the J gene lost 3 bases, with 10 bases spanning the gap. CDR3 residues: CASSVAARHYEQYF. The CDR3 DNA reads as TGTGCCAGCAGCGTAGCAGCGAGGCACTACGAGCAGTACTTC. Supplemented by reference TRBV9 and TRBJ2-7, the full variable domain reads DSGVTQTPKHLITATGQRVTLRCSPRSGDLSVYWYQQSLDQGLQFLIQYYNGEERAKGNILERFSAQQFPDLHSELNLSSLELGDSALYFCASSVAARHYEQYFGPGTRLTVT.

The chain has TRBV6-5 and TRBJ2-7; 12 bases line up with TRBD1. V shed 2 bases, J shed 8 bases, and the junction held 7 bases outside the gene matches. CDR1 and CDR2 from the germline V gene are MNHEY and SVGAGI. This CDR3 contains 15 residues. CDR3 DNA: TGTGCCAGCAGTTACCCGGGGACAGGGGGCAATAAGCAGTACTTC. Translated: CASSYPGTGGNKQYF.

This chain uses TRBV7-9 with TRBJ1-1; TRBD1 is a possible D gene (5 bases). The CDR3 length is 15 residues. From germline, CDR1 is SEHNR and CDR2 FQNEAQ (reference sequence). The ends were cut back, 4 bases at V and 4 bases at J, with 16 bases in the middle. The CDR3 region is CASSSGDWGGTEAFF. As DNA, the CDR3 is TGTGCCAGCAGCTCAGGCGACTGGGGGGGCACTGAAGCTTTCTTT.

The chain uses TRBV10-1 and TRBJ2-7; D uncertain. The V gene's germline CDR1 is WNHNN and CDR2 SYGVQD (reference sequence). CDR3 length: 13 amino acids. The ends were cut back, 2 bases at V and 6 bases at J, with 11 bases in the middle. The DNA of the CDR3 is TGCGCCAGCAGTGAGCAAGACTTGTCCGAGCAGTACTTC. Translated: CASSEQDLSEQYF.

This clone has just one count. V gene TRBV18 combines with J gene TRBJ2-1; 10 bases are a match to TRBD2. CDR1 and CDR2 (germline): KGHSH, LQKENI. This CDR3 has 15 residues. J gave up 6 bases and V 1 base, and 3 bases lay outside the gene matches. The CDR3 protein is CASSPRSSGSNEQFF. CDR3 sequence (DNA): TGTGCCAGCTCACCACGGTCTAGCGGGAGCAATGAGCAGTTCTTC. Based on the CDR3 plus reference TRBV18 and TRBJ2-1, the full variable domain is NAGVMQNPRHLVRRRGQEARLRCSPMKGHSHVYWYRQLPEEGLKFMVYLQKENIIDESGMPKERFSAEFPKEGPSILRIQQVVRGDSAAYFCASSPRSSGSNEQFFGPGTRLTVL.

DNA for the CDR3: TGCGCCAGCAGCCCCAACGAGGTCCAAGAGACCCAGTACTTC. Its translation: CASSPNEVQETQYF. The gene calls are TRBV5-1 and TRBJ2-5; D unresolved. Germline CDR1 SGHRS, CDR2 YFSETQ. V lost 4 bases and J 1 base, leaving 11 bases between the germline ends. The CDR3 has 14 residues.

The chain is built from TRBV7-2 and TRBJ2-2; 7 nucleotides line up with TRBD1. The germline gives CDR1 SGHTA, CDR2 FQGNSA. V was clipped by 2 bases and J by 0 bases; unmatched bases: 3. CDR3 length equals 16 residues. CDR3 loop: CASSLFGQANTGELFF. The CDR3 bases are TGTGCCAGCAGCTTATTTGGACAGGCGAACACCGGGGAGCTGTTTTTT.

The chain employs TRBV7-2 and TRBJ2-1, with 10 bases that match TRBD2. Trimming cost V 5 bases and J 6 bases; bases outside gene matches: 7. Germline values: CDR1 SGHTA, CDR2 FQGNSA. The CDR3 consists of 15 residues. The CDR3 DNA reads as TGTGCCAGCAGCCCAAGCGGGAGGGGGTTCAATGAGCAGTTCTTC. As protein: CASSPSGRGFNEQFF.

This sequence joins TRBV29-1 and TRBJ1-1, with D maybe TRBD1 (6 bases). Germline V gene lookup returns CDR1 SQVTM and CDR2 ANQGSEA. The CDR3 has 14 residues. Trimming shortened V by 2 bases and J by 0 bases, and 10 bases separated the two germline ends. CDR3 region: CSVEWGPMNTEAFF. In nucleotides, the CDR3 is TGCAGCGTTGAATGGGGGCCGATGAACACTGAAGCTTTCTTT.

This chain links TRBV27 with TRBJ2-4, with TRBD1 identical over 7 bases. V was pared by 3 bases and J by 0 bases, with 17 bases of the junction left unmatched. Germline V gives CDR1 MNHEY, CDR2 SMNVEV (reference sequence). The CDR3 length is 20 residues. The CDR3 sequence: CASSFLPPGTATLAKNIQYF. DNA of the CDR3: TGTGCCAGCAGTTTCCTTCCCCCCGGGACAGCAACTCTAGCCAAAAACATTCAGTACTTC.

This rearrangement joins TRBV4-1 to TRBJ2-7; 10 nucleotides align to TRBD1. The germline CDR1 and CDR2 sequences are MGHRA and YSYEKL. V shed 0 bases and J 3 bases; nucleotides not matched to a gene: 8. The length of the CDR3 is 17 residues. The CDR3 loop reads CASSQEGRDRGFYEQYF. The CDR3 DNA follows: TGCGCCAGCAGCCAAGAGGGGCGGGACAGGGGATTCTACGAGCAGTACTTC.

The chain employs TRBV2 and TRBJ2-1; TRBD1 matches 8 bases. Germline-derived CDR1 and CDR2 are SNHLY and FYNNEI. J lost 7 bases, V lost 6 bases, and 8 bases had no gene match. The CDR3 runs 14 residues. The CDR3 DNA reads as TGTGCCAGCAGGGACAGGGATTGGAATAATGAGCAGTTCTTC. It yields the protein CASRDRDWNNEQFF.

The DNA of the CDR3 is TGTGCCAGCAGCCGACTAGCGGCTGATGAGCAGTTCTTC. Translation gives CASSRLAADEQFF. This chain joins TRBV9 and TRBJ2-1, with TRBD2 matching 9 bases. Per germline, CDR1 SGDLS and CDR2 YYNGEE. CDR3 length: 13 amino acids. The V and J ends lost 4 bases and 8 bases, in that order; junction bases with no gene match: 4.

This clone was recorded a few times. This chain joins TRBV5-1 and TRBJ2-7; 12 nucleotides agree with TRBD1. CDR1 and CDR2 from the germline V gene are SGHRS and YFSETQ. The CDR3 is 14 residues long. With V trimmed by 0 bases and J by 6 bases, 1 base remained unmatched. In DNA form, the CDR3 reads TGCGCCAGCAGCTTGGGGGACAGGGGGCGCGAGCAGTACTTC. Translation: CASSLGDRGREQYF.

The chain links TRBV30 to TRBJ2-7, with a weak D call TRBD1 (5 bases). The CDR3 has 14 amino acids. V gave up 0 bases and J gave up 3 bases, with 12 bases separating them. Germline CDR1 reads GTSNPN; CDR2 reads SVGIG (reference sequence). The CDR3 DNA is TGTGCCTGGAGTGTGGTGGGCAGGGACTACGAGCAGTACTTC. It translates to CAWSVVGRDYEQYF.

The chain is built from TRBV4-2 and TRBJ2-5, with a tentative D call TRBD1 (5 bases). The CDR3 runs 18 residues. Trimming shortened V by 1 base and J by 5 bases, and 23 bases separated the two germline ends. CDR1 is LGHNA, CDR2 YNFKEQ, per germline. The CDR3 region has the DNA TGTGCCAGCAGCCAAGGGGAAACACCCCCCCAGGGTTGGGAGACCCAGTACTTC. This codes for CASSQGETPPQGWETQYF.

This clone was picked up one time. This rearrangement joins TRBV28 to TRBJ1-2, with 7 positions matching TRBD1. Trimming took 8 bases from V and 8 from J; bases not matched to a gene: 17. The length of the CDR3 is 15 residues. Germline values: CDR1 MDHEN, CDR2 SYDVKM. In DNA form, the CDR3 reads TGTGCCAGCGCTATGGCCCTTGAACAGGGGCACGGCTACACCTTC. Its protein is CASAMALEQGHGYTF.

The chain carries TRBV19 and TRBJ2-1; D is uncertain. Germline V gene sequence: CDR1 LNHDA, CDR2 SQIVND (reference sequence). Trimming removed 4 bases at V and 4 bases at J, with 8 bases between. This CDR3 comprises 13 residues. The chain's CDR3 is CASSTSSYNEQFF. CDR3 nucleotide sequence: TGTGCCAGTAGTACATCCAGTTACAATGAGCAGTTCTTC.

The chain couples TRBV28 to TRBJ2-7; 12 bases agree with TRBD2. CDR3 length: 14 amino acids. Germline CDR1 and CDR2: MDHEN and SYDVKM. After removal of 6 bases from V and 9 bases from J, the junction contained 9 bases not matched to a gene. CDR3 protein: CASSSGLAGLGQYF. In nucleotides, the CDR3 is TGTGCCAGCAGCTCAGGACTAGCGGGATTAGGGCAGTACTTC. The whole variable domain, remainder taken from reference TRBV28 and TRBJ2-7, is DVKVTQSSRYLVKRTGEKVFLECVQDMDHENMFWYRQDPGLGLRLIYFSYDVKMKEKGDIPEGYSVSREKKERFSLILESASTNQTSMYLCASSSGLAGLGQYFGPGTRLTVT.

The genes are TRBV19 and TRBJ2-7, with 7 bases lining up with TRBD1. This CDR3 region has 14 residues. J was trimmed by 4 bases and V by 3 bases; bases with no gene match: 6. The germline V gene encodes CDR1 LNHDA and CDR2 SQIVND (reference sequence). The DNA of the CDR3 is TGTGCCAGTAGTATCGACAGGGCACGGTACGAGCAGTACTTC. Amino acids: CASSIDRARYEQYF.

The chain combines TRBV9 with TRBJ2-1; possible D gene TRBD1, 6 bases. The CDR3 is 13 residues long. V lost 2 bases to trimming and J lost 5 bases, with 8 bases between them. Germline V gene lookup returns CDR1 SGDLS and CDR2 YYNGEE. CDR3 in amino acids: CASSVQGNNEQFF. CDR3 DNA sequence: TGTGCCAGCAGCGTCCAGGGGAACAATGAGCAGTTCTTC.

Written as DNA, the CDR3 is TGTGCCAGCAGTTCACAGGGGGATAACACTGAAGCTTTCTTT. This sequence encodes CASSSQGDNTEAFF. The chain recombines TRBV7-9 with TRBJ1-1; 8 nucleotides agree with TRBD1. Germline-derived CDR1 and CDR2 are SEHNR and FQNEAQ (reference sequence). The CDR3 sequence is 14 residues long. After removal of 6 bases from V and 2 bases from J, the junction contained 5 bases not matched to a gene.

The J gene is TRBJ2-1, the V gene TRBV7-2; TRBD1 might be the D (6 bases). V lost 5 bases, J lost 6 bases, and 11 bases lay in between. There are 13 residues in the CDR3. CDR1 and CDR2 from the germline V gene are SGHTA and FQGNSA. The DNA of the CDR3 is TGTGCCAGCAGCAACTACAGGGTCAATGAGCAGTTCTTC. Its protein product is CASSNYRVNEQFF.

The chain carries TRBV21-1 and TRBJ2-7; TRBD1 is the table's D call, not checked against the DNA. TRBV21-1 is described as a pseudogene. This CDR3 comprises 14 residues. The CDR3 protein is CASSKKGDTYEQYF. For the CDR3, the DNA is TGTGCCAGCAGCAAAAAAGGGGACACCTACGAGCAGTACTTC.

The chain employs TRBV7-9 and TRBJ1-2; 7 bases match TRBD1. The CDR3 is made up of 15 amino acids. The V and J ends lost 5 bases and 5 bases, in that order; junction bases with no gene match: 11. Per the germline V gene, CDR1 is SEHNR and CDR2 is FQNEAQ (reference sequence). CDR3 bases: TGTGCCAGCAGCCTAGATGAGGGGGCAGGGTATGGCTACACCTTC. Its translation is CASSLDEGAGYGYTF.